The clone carrying this T cell receptor (beta chain) occurred once. Its matching antigen is unknown. The source of the sample is a study of OX40 agonist ivuxolimab in advanced cancers. Findings and limits, study-wide: CD4+ and CD8+ blood T cells expanded clonally by week 6 at 0.1 to 3.0 mg/kg.

Assay used: immunoSEQ multiplex PCR; TCRdb lists only in-frame clones, some missing. The sample contains roughly 100,000 clones, about 85% of which appear only once. The CDR3 is 17 residues long. Germline loops: CDR1 ENHRY, CDR2 SYGVKD. Losses at the gene ends were 4 bases for V and 0 bases for J; bases not matched to a gene: 4. The input for sequencing was CD4+ or CD8+ T cells sorted from blood, taken in a trial of the OX40 agonist ivuxolimab. This receptor was taken from an adult with an advanced solid tumor such as melanoma, head and neck, liver or kidney cancer. The chain has TRBV10-3 and TRBJ2-3; 13 nucleotides agree with TRBD2. In DNA, the CDR3 is TGTGCCATCAGTGGGACTAGCGGGAGCAAGAGCACAGATACGCAGTATTTT. Its protein is CAISGTSGSKSTDTQYF.